This T cell receptor (gamma chain) was obtained from a study of Vδ1+ human thymocytes. Overall study results and limits: Unlike peripheral blood Vdelta1+ controls, thymic delta-chain sequences included about 20% Vdelta2 and few Vdelta3. Thymic TRG and TRD repertoires appeared highly polyclonal, with Gaussian CDR3 length distributions. The authors advised highly purified populations and single-cell validation.

V lost 8 bases, J lost 5 bases, and 9 bases stayed unmatched. The CDR3 spans 12 residues. Germline loops: CDR1 GITISATS, CDR2 ISYDGTV (reference sequence). Sequences come from RNA converted to cDNA by reverse transcription. The CDR3 regions were amplified by multiplex PCR from V-gene primers to a constant-region primer. TCRdb ran CATT on the multiplex PCR reads. The data hold 25,000 to 35,000 gamma-chain clones, with around 18% observed a single time. This clone has only a few counts. Its antigen is as yet unknown. After alphabeta T cell depletion, CD3+ Vdelta1+ Vdelta2- thymocytes were sorted. Sorted Vdelta1+ thymocytes were about 96% to 99.6% pure.

Sequenced material: Vdelta1+ gamma-delta thymocytes from the thymus. Noted subset: FACS-sorted CD3+ TCRalphabeta- TCRVdelta1+ TCRVdelta2- thymocytes. This chain links TRGV9 with TRGJ1 or TRGJ2. This TCR derives from a boy under two years old who had congenital heart surgery. CDR3 sequence (DNA): TGTGCCTTGTTATATGGCCATTATAAGAAACTCTTT. Translation: CALLYGHYKKLF.